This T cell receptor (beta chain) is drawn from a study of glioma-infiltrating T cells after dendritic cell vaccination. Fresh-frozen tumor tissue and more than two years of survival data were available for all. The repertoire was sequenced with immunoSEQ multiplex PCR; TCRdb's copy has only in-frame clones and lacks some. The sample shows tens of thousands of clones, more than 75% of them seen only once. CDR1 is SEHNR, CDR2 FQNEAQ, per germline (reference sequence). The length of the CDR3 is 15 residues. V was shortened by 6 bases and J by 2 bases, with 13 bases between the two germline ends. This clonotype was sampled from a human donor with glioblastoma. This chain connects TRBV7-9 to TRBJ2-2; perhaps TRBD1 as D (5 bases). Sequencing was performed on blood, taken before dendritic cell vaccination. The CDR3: CASRSGNSNTGELFF. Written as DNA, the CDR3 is TGTGCCAGCAGGTCAGGGAACTCCAACACCGGGGAGCTGTTTTTT.